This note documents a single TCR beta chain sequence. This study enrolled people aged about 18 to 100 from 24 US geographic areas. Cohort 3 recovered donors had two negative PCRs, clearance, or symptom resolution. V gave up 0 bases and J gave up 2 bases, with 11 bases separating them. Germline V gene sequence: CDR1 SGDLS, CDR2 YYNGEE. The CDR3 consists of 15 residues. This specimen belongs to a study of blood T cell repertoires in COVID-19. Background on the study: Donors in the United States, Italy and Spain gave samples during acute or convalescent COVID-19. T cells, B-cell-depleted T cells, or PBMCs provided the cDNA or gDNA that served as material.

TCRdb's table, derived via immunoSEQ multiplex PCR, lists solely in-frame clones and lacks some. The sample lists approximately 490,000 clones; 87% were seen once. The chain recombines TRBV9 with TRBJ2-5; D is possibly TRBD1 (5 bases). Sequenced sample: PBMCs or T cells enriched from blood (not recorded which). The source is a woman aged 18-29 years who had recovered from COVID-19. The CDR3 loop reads CASSVDLPGQETQYF. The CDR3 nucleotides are TGTGCCAGCAGCGTAGATTTACCAGGGCAAGAGACCCAGTACTTC.